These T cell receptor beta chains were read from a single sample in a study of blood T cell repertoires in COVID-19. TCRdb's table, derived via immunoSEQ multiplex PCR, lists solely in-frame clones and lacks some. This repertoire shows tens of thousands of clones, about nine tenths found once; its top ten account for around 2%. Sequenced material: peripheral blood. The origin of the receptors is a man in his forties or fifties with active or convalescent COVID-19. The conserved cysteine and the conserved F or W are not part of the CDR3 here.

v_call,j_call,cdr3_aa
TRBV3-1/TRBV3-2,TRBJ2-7,ASSSDSDSFPYEQY
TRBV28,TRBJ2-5,ASSPRQGATETQY
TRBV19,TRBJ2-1,AIGQGYNEQF
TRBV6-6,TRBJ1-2,ASSYSGGDYYGYT
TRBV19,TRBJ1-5,ASSIGGQGFGQPQH
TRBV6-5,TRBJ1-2,ASSRDSANYGYT
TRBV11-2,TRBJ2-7,ASSPSRTAYEQY
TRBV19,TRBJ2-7,ASSIGQGAEQY
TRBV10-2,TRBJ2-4,ASKFSGAKNIQY
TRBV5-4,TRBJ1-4,ASSQKRGENEKLF
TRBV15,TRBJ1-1,ATSRDLGSEAEAF
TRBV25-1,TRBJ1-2,ASSVRGPLNYGYT
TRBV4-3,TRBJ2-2,ASSQFQGSGELF
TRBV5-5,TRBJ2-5,ASSLAGDRVQETQY
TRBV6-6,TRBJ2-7,ASSYSAGGPYEQY
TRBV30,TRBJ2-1,AWTRGGTGRDEQF
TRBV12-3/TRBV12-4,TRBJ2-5,ASGGETQY
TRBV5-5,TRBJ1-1,ASSPTGTYMNTEAF
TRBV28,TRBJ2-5,ASSLLQETQY
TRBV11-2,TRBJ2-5,ASSLVVGGETQY
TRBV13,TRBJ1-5,ASSRRDRGNQPQH
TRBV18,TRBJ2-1,ASSPGASGNNEQF
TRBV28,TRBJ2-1,ASGTGESEQF
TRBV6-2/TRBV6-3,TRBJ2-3,ASSYAVTRGNTQY
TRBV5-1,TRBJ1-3,ASSLETGAGNTIY
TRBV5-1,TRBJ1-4,ASSGGGANEKLF
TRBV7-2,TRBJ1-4,ASSPPGGRSEKLF
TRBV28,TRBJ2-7,ASSLPGSYEQY
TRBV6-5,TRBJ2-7,ASSYSILVEDST
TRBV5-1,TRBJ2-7,ASSLNSHEQY